The source of this T cell receptor beta chain is a study of cytotoxic CD8 clonotypes in ibrutinib-treated CLL. Study background: Response specimens were obtained following a median treatment duration of 12 months, with a range of 6 to 36.

The method was immunoSEQ multiplex PCR; TCRdb's version includes in-frame clones alone and lacks a portion of them. This sample has hundreds of thousands of clones, with roughly 74% found just once. This clonotype originated in a human donor with chronic lymphocytic leukemia. The sample consisted of PBMCs, taken after 24 months of ibrutinib treatment.

In nucleotides, the CDR3 is TGTGCCCACGGGGGGGGTAGGGACACTGAAGCTTTCTTT. This codes for CAHGGGRDTEAFF. The chain links TRBV21-1 to TRBJ1-1. TRBV21-1 constitutes a pseudogene. The CDR3 sequence is 13 residues long.